Listed below are T cell receptor beta chains from one sample, sequenced in a study of cytomegalovirus exposure and HLA in healthy donors. Clones were sequenced by immunoSEQ multiplex PCR, and TCRdb holds only the in-frame ones, with some missing. Of roughly 150,000 clones in the sample, over 80% were seen once. Source material: PBMCs. All receptors derive from a woman under 30 in good health and CMV-seronegative. Both conserved end residues are part of each CDR3.

14,TRBJ1-1,TRBV18,CASSPRTGDTEAFF
13,TRBJ1-2,TRBV27,CASSLGGGDGYTF
15,TRBJ2-3,TRBV5-1,CASSLAGQGEDTQYF
19,TRBJ1-2,TRBV15,CATSPVGGRGGGENYGYTF
12,TRBJ2-7,TRBV29-1,CSVQQGSREQYF
16,TRBJ2-1,TRBV6-5,CASSSLTGSPYNEQFF
15,TRBJ1-5,TRBV6-1,CASSQTVYSNQPQHF
14,TRBJ2-5,TRBV2,CASNKGLLEETQYF
17,TRBJ2-5,TRBV11-2,CASSFHTGGLNQETQYF
15,TRBJ1-6,TRBV29-1,CSLEVEKFYNSPLHF
16,TRBJ1-2,TRBV27,CASSLFGLEFGYGYTF
15,TRBJ2-5,TRBV7-9,CASSLWVQGSETQYF
18,TRBJ1-6,TRBV2,CASRGPGYGVGYNSPLHF
16,TRBJ2-5,TRBV18,CASSPLPTSGQETQYF
14,TRBJ2-7,TRBV2,CASTLTGAIYEQYF
14,TRBJ1-1,TRBV5-4,CASSLALMSTEAFF
16,TRBJ1-2,TRBV10-3,CAISDANRVYVEGYTF
21,TRBJ2-3,TRBV4-1,CASSPQPGLAGGPWDTDTQYF
14,TRBJ1-1,TRBV2,CASSEGHKNTEAFF
13,TRBJ1-6,TRBV6-5,CASSYSSPFPLHF
17,TRBJ1-5,TRBV27,CASSSSLRDTSNQPQHF
19,TRBJ1-4,TRBV10-1,CASNPDRRNLHFFNEKLFF
19,TRBJ2-2,TRBV2,CASSEYYVGGASNTGELFF
13,TRBJ1-1,TRBV7-6,CASSLRGGLEAFF